What follows are 20 T cell receptor beta chains derived from one specimen sequenced in a study of metastatic and nonmetastatic thyroid tumors. TCRdb re-analyzed the PCR reads using MiXCR. The repertoire holds some 20,000 clones, with roughly a third as singletons. The entire patient cohort was treatment-naive prior to thyroid surgery. Input material: tumor tissue. These receptor sequences come from a female donor with papillary thyroid cancer or a benign thyroid nodule (not recorded which). Some clones in this sample may be carry-over from other donors' samples.

J is TRBJ2-7 and V is TRBV20-1, with TRBD1 matching 8 bases. Germline V gene lookup returns CDR1 DFQATT and CDR2 SNEGSKA (reference sequence). The CDR3 contains 15 residues. The V and J ends lost 0 bases and 7 bases, in that order; junction bases with no gene match: 11. CDR3 protein: CSARDQWTGRGEQYF. As DNA, the CDR3 is TGCAGTGCTAGAGACCAATGGACAGGGCGAGGGGAGCAGTACTTC.

This clone was recorded a few times. This chain links TRBV27 with TRBJ2-1, with TRBD1 identical over 10 bases. CDR1 MNHEY and CDR2 SMNVEV come from the germline V gene (reference sequence). The CDR3 extends over 14 amino acids. The junction had 8 bases not matched to a gene; V was cut back by 4 bases and J by 11 bases. This CDR3 reads CASSWTQGQGKQFF. The CDR3 bases are TGTGCCAGCAGTTGGACCCAGGGACAGGGGAAGCAGTTCTTC.

In this sample, this clone turned up a few times. The chain combines TRBV27 with TRBJ2-1; D possibly uses TRBD1 or TRBD2 (5 bases each). CDR3 length: 17 amino acids. Germline lookup yields CDR1 MNHEY and CDR2 SMNVEV (reference sequence). V was cut by 9 bases and J by 0 bases, with 21 bases left in between. The CDR3 is CASSPGAGPSSYNEQFF. The DNA for the CDR3 is TGTGCCAGTTCACCCGGGGCAGGGCCCAGCTCCTACAATGAGCAGTTCTTC.

V usage is TRBV7-9 and J usage is TRBJ2-3; a weak D match, TRBD2 (6 bases). From germline, CDR1 is SEHNR and CDR2 FQNEAQ (reference sequence). Trimming left V 5 bases short and J 1 base short, with 10 bases between. The CDR3 has 14 amino acids. This CDR3 is CASSPKRGTDTQYF. CDR3 nucleotides: TGTGCCAGCAGCCCGAAGCGGGGCACAGATACGCAGTATTTT.

The chain links TRBV6-1 to TRBJ2-1, with TRBD2 identical over 10 bases. Germline V gene data show CDR1 as MNHNS and CDR2 as SASEGT. The junction had 11 bases not matched to a gene; V was cut back by 5 bases and J by 10 bases. The CDR3 runs to 15 residues. The chain's CDR3 is CASSPEAGGPLEQFF. CDR3 DNA: TGTGCCAGCAGTCCAGAAGCGGGAGGGCCTCTCGAGCAGTTCTTC.

In this sample, this clone is medium-sized. The genes are TRBV10-3 and TRBJ2-7; 9 bases are shared with TRBD2. This CDR3 region has 20 residues. V lost 0 bases and J lost 1; bases outside the gene matches: 16. Germline values: CDR1 ENHRY, CDR2 SYGVKD. CDR3 protein: CAISESKYGKAGGPSYEQYF. CDR3 DNA: TGTGCCATCAGTGAGTCGAAATATGGAAAAGCGGGGGGCCCTTCCTACGAGCAGTACTTC.

The chain couples TRBV20-1 to TRBJ2-7, with 12 bases that match TRBD2. This CDR3 comprises 14 residues. The ends lost 6 bases at V and 5 bases at J; junction bases unmatched: 8. In germline, CDR1 is DFQATT, CDR2 SNEGSKA (reference sequence). The CDR3, as DNA: TGCAGTGCCGTGACTAGCGGGAGATTAGACGAGCAGTACTTC. It is translated as CSAVTSGRLDEQYF.

In this sample, this clone turned up a few times. The chain couples TRBV6-2 or TRBV6-3 to TRBJ1-2; 7 nucleotides line up with TRBD1. Trimming at V came to 0 bases and at J to 4 bases, leaving 2 bases not matched to a gene. CDR1 is MNHEY and CDR2 is SVGEGT in the germline V gene. This CDR3 contains 14 residues. As DNA, the CDR3 is TGTGCCAGCAGTTACTCTAGGGACAGCTATGGCTACACCTTC. Its protein is CASSYSRDSYGYTF.

V and J are TRBV6-2 or TRBV6-3 and TRBJ2-7; TRBD2 matches 14 bases. Trimming took 2 bases from V and 4 from J; bases not matched to a gene: 13. Germline lookup yields CDR1 MNHEY and CDR2 SVGEGT. The CDR3 has 19 residues. CDR3 loop: CASSYAGLAGDVGSYEQYF. For the CDR3, the DNA is TGTGCCAGCAGTTACGCGGGACTAGCGGGAGACGTGGGGTCTTACGAGCAGTACTTC.

This sequence joins TRBV10-2 and TRBJ2-2; 8 nucleotides match TRBD1. J gave up 6 bases and V 6 bases, and 9 bases lay outside the gene matches. This CDR3 contains 15 residues. CDR1 WSHSY and CDR2 SAAADI come from the germline V gene. Here the CDR3 reads CASSPSGQAAGELFF. The CDR3 DNA reads as TGCGCCAGCAGCCCATCGGGACAGGCGGCCGGGGAGCTGTTTTTT.

The rearrangement links TRBV7-2 to TRBJ2-7; no firm D call. V lost 5 bases and J lost 0, with 14 bases in between. This CDR3 contains 15 residues. In germline, CDR1 is SGHTA, CDR2 FQGNSA. The CDR3 coding sequence is TGTGCCAGCAGCACCACCCGGACGAGCTCCTACGAGCAGTACTTC. As protein: CASSTTRTSSYEQYF.

The chain joins TRBV6-1 to TRBJ2-2; TRBD2 agrees at 10 bases. The CDR3 length is 15 residues. CDR1 is MNHNS, CDR2 SASEGT, per germline. V lost 6 bases, J lost 4 bases, and 5 bases stayed unmatched. This CDR3 is CASRQGLAITGELFF. CDR3 DNA: TGTGCCAGCAGGCAGGGACTAGCGATCACCGGGGAGCTGTTTTTT.

The chain has TRBV3-1 and TRBJ2-2; 9 bases fit TRBD1. With 2 bases clipped from V and 4 bases from J, the junction kept 2 bases outside the gene matches. The CDR3 covers 15 residues. Germline V lookup: CDR1 LGHDT, CDR2 YNNKEL (reference sequence). As DNA, the CDR3 is TGTGCCAGCAGCCAACTGGACAGGGGCACCGGGGAGCTGTTTTTT. It specifies CASSQLDRGTGELFF.

This clone was picked up a small number of times. The genes are TRBV30 and TRBJ1-6; D gene ambiguous. The V end was cut by 1 base, the J end by 4 bases, with 14 bases between. Germline V gene lookup returns CDR1 GTSNPN and CDR2 SVGIG (reference sequence). There are 16 residues in the CDR3. The CDR3 loop reads CAWSGRGQEYNSPLHF. The DNA for the CDR3 is TGTGCCTGGAGTGGTCGAGGGCAGGAGTATAATTCACCCCTCCACTTT.

This clone was recorded a few times. This chain uses TRBV5-1 with TRBJ1-2; TRBD1 matches at 10 bases. Germline assignment: CDR1 SGHRS and CDR2 YFSETQ. The CDR3 has 14 residues. The V and J ends lost 4 bases and 6 bases, in that order; junction bases with no gene match: 6. CDR3 coding DNA: TGCGCCAGCAGCCCAACCGGGACAGGGGATGGCTACACCTTC. This codes for CASSPTGTGDGYTF.

In nucleotides, the CDR3 is TGCAGTGCTCCGAGCGGGAGCTTGACCTACAATGAGCAGTTCTTC. The encoded protein is CSAPSGSLTYNEQFF. The V call is TRBV20-1, the J call TRBJ2-1; 8 nucleotides align to TRBD2. Per germline, CDR1 DFQATT and CDR2 SNEGSKA (reference sequence). V lost 5 bases to trimming and J lost 2 bases; unmatched junction nucleotides: 8. The CDR3 contains 15 residues.

This clone occurred a few times. The chain carries TRBV27 and TRBJ1-5, with D possibly being TRBD1 (5 bases). Per the germline V gene, CDR1 is MNHEY and CDR2 is SMNVEV (reference sequence). The CDR3 sequence is 14 residues long. The V gene lost 5 bases and the J gene lost 1 base, with 9 bases spanning the gap. Here the CDR3 reads CASSLGASNQPQHF. CDR3 bases: TGTGCCAGCAGTCTAGGGGCGAGCAATCAGCCCCAGCATTTT.

The V gene is TRBV11-2, the J gene TRBJ1-2, with D possibly TRBD1 on 5 matching bases. The CDR3 has 16 residues. V was cut by 4 bases and J by 0 bases, with 15 bases left in between. CDR1 SGHAT and CDR2 FQNNGV come from the germline V gene. CDR3 loop: CASSSLQGIANYGYTF. The CDR3 coding sequence is TGTGCCAGCAGCTCCCTGCAGGGCATAGCTAACTATGGCTACACCTTC.

In this sample, this clone turned up a few times. The rearrangement uses TRBV6-6 and TRBJ1-6; a possible D gene is TRBD1 (6 bases). Trimming shortened V by 0 bases and J by 6 bases, and 12 bases separated the two germline ends. Germline CDR1 reads MNHNY; CDR2 reads SVGAGI (reference sequence). The CDR3 consists of 16 residues. Here the CDR3 DNA reads TGTGCCAGCAGTTACTCTGGGGACACCGCTAATTCACCCCTCCACTTT. Translation gives CASSYSGDTANSPLHF.

V is TRBV5-1 and J is TRBJ2-1; 9 bases agree with TRBD2. Germline trimming cut 4 bases from V and 3 bases from J; bases unmatched to any gene: 5. There are 15 residues in the CDR3. From germline, CDR1 is SGHRS and CDR2 YFSETQ. CDR3 bases: TGCGCCAGCAGCCTAATAGCGGGAGACTACAATGAGCAGTTCTTC. Its translation: CASSLIAGDYNEQFF.